The 10 T cell receptor beta chains reported below all come from one sample, sequenced in a study of T cell responses to AZD1222 COVID-19 vaccine. TCRdb keeps only in-frame clones here, not all; method: immunoSEQ multiplex PCR. The table has 90,000 to 140,000 clones, 70% to 90% seen once. The specimen was peripheral blood, collected on day 0 of AZD1222 vaccination. Receptor source: an adult in good health.

This chain connects TRBV28 to TRBJ2-5; 10 bases agree with TRBD2. Trimming at V came to 7 bases and at J to 2 bases, leaving 10 bases not matched to a gene. The CDR3 is 16 residues long. CDR1 MDHEN and CDR2 SYDVKM come from the germline V gene. CDR3 loop: CASTPSGSIAQETQYF. As DNA, the CDR3 is TGTGCCAGCACGCCTAGCGGGAGTATAGCGCAAGAGACCCAGTACTTC. The full variable domain, with the rest looked up from reference TRBV28 and TRBJ2-5, is DVKVTQSSRYLVKRTGEKVFLECVQDMDHENMFWYRQDPGLGLRLIYFSYDVKMKEKGDIPEGYSVSREKKERFSLILESASTNQTSMYLCASTPSGSIAQETQYFGPGTRLLVL.

The genes are TRBV24-1 and TRBJ2-7; TRBD1 matches 9 bases. Germline CDR1 reads KGHDR; CDR2 reads SFDVKD. V was clipped by 7 bases and J by 6 bases; unmatched bases: 12. The CDR3 runs to 15 residues. The CDR3 coding sequence is TGTGCCACCAGCCCCGAACAGGGGGCGGCGGGCGAGCAGTACTTC. Its translation is CATSPEQGAAGEQYF.

DNA for the CDR3: TGTGCCAGCACCATTATGAGGGGGCGACACGACGAGCAGTACTTC. This gives the protein CASTIMRGRHDEQYF. This chain links TRBV5-6 with TRBJ2-7, with TRBD1 identical over 7 bases. The germline CDR1 and CDR2 sequences are SGHDT and YYEEEE. This CDR3 is 15 amino acids long. With V trimmed by 6 bases and J by 5 bases, 14 bases remained unmatched.

The chain combines TRBV6-5 with TRBJ1-5; D uncertain. The CDR3 is made up of 12 amino acids. Between the trimmed V and J ends, which lost 10 bases and 4 bases, there was a span of 11 bases. Germline CDR1 and CDR2: MNHEY and SVGAGI. The CDR3 bases are TGTGCCATCGGGCCCCTTAATCAGCCCCAGCATTTT. Its protein is CAIGPLNQPQHF.

The chain combines TRBV7-9 with TRBJ2-7; 7 bases are a match to TRBD1. The J segment lost 0 bases and the V segment lost 0 bases, leaving 8 bases of the junction unmatched. The CDR3 extends over 17 amino acids. CDR1 is SEHNR, CDR2 FQNEAQ, per germline (reference sequence). The chain's CDR3 is CASSLAGKGTVSYEQYF. The CDR3 DNA sequence: TGTGCCAGCAGCTTAGCCGGTAAAGGGACAGTCTCCTACGAGCAGTACTTC.

The gene calls are TRBV27 and TRBJ2-5, with 10 bases lining up with TRBD1. The CDR3 extends over 15 amino acids. The germline gives CDR1 MNHEY, CDR2 SMNVEV (reference sequence). The V and J ends lost 6 bases and 4 bases, in that order; junction bases with no gene match: 8. This CDR3 is CASSSTGTGVETQYF. CDR3 DNA: TGTGCCAGCAGCTCCACCGGGACAGGGGTAGAGACCCAGTACTTC.

The genes are TRBV27 and TRBJ2-3; 8 nucleotides match TRBD1. Germline CDR1 and CDR2: MNHEY and SMNVEV (reference sequence). With 4 bases clipped from V and 3 bases from J, the junction kept 6 bases outside the gene matches. The CDR3 extends over 15 amino acids. Here the CDR3 reads CASSSPHRGTDTQYF. DNA of the CDR3: TGTGCCAGCAGTTCACCTCACAGGGGGACAGATACGCAGTATTTT.

The chain links TRBV28 to TRBJ1-2; D gene uncertain. Germline assignment: CDR1 MDHEN and CDR2 SYDVKM. The CDR3 has 12 residues. V was pared by 5 bases and J by 4 bases, with 8 bases between. The CDR3 region has the DNA TGTGCCAGCAGTGAACTCTTCTATGGCTACACCTTC. This encodes CASSELFYGYTF.

The chain is built from TRBV28 and TRBJ2-1; 8 bases are shared with TRBD2. The CDR3 loop spans 15 amino acids. Losses at the gene ends were 4 bases for V and 6 bases for J; bases not matched to a gene: 8. Germline loops: CDR1 MDHEN, CDR2 SYDVKM. The CDR3 protein is CASSSGGTSLNEQFF. The CDR3 nucleotides are TGTGCCAGCAGTTCGGGTGGGACTAGTCTCAATGAGCAGTTCTTC.

This chain links TRBV29-1 with TRBJ2-3, with D possibly being TRBD1 (6 bases). Trimming removed 5 bases at V and 4 bases at J, with 16 bases between. CDR3 size: 14 residues. The germline V gene has CDR1 SQVTM and CDR2 ANQGSEA. CDR3 coding DNA: TGCAGCGTTAAAAAGGGATCAGGGGCAGATACGCAGTATTTT. Amino acids: CSVKKGSGADTQYF.